The 10 T cell receptor beta chains below come from one sample, sequenced in a study of T cell responses to AZD1222 COVID-19 vaccine. Clones were sequenced by immunoSEQ multiplex PCR, and TCRdb holds only the in-frame ones, with some missing. The sample has approximately 190,000 clones; roughly 93% are singletons. This material consisted of peripheral blood, taken on day 0 of AZD1222 vaccination. Receptors were obtained from an adult in good health.

The rearrangement links TRBV28 to TRBJ2-2; tentatively, D is TRBD1 (6 bases). Germline V CDR1 and CDR2: MDHEN, SYDVKM. This CDR3 region has 14 residues. V was clipped by 5 bases and J by 1 base, with 8 bases between them. CDR3 coding DNA: TGTGCCAGCAGTCACAGGGTGAACACCGGGGAGCTGTTTTTT. Translation: CASSHRVNTGELFF.

The J gene is TRBJ2-7, the V gene TRBV2; 7 positions agree with TRBD1. V lost 6 bases to trimming and J lost 2 bases; unmatched junction nucleotides: 13. There are 16 residues in the CDR3. Germline V gives CDR1 SNHLY, CDR2 FYNNEI. For the CDR3, the DNA is TGTGCCAGCAGGGGGGACAGACGAGCCCCACCCTACGAGCAGTACTTC. Amino acids: CASRGDRRAPPYEQYF.

V usage is TRBV5-6 and J usage is TRBJ1-6; 7 nucleotides agree with TRBD1. Germline CDR1 is SGHDT and CDR2 is YYEEEE. Trimming removed 1 base from V and 9 bases from J; junction bases left unmatched: 7. This CDR3 spans 15 amino acids. The CDR3 loop is CASSLKRQGFSPLHF. CDR3 nucleotides: TGTGCCAGCAGCTTGAAGAGACAGGGCTTTTCACCCCTCCACTTT.

The chain joins TRBV7-2 to TRBJ2-1; 7 bases are a match to TRBD1. The CDR3 length is 15 residues. The V gene's germline CDR1 is SGHTA and CDR2 FQGNSA. Trimming cost V 3 bases and J 6 bases; bases outside gene matches: 8. DNA of the CDR3: TGTGCCAGCAGCTTGACAGGGCTTAGCACCAATGAGCAGTTCTTC. Protein product: CASSLTGLSTNEQFF. Together with reference TRBV7-2 and TRBJ2-1, the CDR3 gives the full variable domain: GAGVSQSPSNKVTEKGKDVELRCDPISGHTALYWYRQSLGQGLEFLIYFQGNSAPDKSGLPSDRFSAERTGGSVSTLTIQRTQQEDSAVYLCASSLTGLSTNEQFFGPGTRLTVL.

The chain links TRBV15 to TRBJ1-1; 9 bases are shared with TRBD1. V shed 1 base and J 4 bases; nucleotides not matched to a gene: 7. Germline CDR1 LNHNV, CDR2 YYDKDF (reference sequence). This CDR3 has 16 amino acids. The CDR3 protein is CATSRVSGTGPTEAFF. Here the CDR3 DNA reads TGTGCCACCAGCAGAGTATCCGGGACAGGGCCCACTGAAGCTTTCTTT.

This chain uses TRBV29-1 with TRBJ2-3; D is possibly TRBD2 (7 bases). The length of the CDR3 is 13 residues. Trimming stripped 4 bases from V and 2 bases from J, with 10 bases between. Germline CDR1 is SQVTM and CDR2 is ANQGSEA. The CDR3 spells CSVVGGPTDTQYF. The CDR3 nucleotides are TGCAGCGTTGTCGGGGGGCCCACAGATACGCAGTATTTT.

The rearrangement links TRBV7-5 to TRBJ1-5; the table's D call, TRBD1, has no DNA check behind it. TRBV7-5 is labeled a pseudogene. The CDR3 is 16 amino acids. The DNA for the CDR3 is TGTGCCAGAAGCGACATCCCGACAGTTAGCAATCAGCCCCAGCATTTT. It codes for CARSDIPTVSNQPQHF.

The chain uses TRBV28 and TRBJ2-7; no clear D. Trimming pared 4 bases from V and 0 bases from J, leaving 10 bases between. Germline CDR1 and CDR2: MDHEN and SYDVKM. This CDR3 is built from 14 residues. CDR3: CASSSRAHSYEQYF. Here the CDR3 DNA reads TGTGCCAGCAGTTCCCGGGCCCACTCCTACGAGCAGTACTTC.

The V call is TRBV19, the J call TRBJ2-1; tentatively, D is TRBD2 (5 bases). This CDR3 spans 18 amino acids. Germline V gene lookup returns CDR1 LNHDA and CDR2 SQIVND (reference sequence). Trimming removed 6 bases at V and 12 bases at J, with 33 bases between. CDR3 loop: CASSSDRSAENYNEVQFF. The CDR3 nucleotides are TGTGCCAGTAGCTCCGACCGGTCAGCGGAAAATTACAATGAAGTGCAGTTCTTC.

The DNA for the CDR3 is TGTGCCAGTAGCTTAGGTGGGCCTAGGGGCCGGACAGATACGCAGTATTTT. It yields the protein CASSLGGPRGRTDTQYF. The chain is built from TRBV19 and TRBJ2-3; weak D call: TRBD1 (5 bases). The CDR3 extends over 17 amino acids. The germline V and J ends were trimmed by 6 bases and 3 bases, with 22 bases remaining between them. Germline CDR1 LNHDA, CDR2 SQIVND (reference sequence).